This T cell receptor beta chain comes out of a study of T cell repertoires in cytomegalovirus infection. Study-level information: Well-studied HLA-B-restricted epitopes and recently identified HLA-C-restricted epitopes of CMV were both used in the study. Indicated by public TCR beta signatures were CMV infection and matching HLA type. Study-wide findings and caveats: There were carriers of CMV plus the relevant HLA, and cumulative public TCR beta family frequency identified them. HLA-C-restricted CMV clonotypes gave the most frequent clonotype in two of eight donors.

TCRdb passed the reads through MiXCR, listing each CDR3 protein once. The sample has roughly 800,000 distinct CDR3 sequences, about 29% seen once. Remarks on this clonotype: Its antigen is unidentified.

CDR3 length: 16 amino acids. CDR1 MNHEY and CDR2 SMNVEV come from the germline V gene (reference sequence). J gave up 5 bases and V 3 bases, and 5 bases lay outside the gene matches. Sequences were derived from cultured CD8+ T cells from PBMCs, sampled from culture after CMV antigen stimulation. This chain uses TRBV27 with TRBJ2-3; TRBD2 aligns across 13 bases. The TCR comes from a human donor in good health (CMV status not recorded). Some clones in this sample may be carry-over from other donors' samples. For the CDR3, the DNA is TGTGCCAGCAGTTTCTCACTAGCGGGGGGGAGAGATACGCAGTATTTT. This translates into CASSFSLAGGRDTQYF.